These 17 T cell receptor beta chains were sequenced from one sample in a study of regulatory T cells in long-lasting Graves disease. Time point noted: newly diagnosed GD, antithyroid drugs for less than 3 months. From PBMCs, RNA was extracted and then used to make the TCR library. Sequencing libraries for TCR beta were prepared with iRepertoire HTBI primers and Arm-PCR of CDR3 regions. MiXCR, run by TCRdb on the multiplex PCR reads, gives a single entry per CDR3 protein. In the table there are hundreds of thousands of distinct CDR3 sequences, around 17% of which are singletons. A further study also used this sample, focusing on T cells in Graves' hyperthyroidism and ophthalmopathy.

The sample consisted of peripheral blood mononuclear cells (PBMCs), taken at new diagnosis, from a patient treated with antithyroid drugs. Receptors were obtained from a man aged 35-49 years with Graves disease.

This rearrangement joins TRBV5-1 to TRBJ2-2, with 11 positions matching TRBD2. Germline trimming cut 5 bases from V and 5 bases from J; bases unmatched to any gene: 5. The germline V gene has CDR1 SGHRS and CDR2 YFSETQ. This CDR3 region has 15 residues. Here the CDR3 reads CASRGRLAGTGELFF. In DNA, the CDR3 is TGCGCCAGCAGGGGGAGACTAGCGGGAACCGGGGAGCTGTTTTTT.

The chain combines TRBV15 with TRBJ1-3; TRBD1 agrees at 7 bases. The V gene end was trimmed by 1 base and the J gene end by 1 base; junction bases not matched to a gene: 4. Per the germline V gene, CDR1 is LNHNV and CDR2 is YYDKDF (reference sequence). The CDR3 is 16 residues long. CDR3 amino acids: CATSRGGRGSGNTIYF. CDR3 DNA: TGTGCCACCAGCAGAGGGGGCAGGGGGTCTGGAAACACCATATATTTT.

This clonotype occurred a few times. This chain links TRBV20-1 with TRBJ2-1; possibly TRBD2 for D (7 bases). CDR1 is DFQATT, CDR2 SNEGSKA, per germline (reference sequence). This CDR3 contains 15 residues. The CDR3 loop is CRLTGGPLSYNEQFF. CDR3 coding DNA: TGCAGACTTACGGGGGGCCCCCTTTCCTACAATGAGCAGTTCTTC.

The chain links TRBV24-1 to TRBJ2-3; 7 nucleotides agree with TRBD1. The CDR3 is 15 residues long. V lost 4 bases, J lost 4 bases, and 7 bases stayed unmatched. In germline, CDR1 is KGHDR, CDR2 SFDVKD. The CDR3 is CATSERQGDADTQYF. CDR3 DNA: TGTGCCACCAGTGAAAGACAGGGCGACGCAGATACGCAGTATTTT.

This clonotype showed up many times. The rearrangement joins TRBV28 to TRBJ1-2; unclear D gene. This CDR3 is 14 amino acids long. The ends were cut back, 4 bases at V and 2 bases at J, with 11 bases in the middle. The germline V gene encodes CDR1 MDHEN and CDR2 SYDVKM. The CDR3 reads CASSSSSRNYGYTF. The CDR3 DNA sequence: TGTGCCAGCAGTTCATCATCGCGGAACTATGGCTACACCTTC.

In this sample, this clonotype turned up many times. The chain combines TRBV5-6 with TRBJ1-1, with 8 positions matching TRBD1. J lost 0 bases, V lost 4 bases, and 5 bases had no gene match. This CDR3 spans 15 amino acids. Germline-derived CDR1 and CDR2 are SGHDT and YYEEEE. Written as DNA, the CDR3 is TGTGCCAGCAGCCGGAGGACAGGGATGAACACTGAAGCTTTCTTT. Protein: CASSRRTGMNTEAFF.

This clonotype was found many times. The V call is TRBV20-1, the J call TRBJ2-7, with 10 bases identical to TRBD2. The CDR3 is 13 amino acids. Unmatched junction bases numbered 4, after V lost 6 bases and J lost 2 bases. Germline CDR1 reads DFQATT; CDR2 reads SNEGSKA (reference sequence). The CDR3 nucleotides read TGCAGTGCAACTAGCGGGACGGCCTACGAGCAGTACTTC. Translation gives CSATSGTAYEQYF.

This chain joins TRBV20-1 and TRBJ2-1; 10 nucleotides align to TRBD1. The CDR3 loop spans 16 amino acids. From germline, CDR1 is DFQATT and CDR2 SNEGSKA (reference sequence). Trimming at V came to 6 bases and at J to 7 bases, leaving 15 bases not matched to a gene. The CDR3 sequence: CSAVSLTGTGANEQFF. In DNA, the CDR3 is TGCAGTGCAGTAAGCCTGACCGGGACAGGGGCGAATGAGCAGTTCTTC.

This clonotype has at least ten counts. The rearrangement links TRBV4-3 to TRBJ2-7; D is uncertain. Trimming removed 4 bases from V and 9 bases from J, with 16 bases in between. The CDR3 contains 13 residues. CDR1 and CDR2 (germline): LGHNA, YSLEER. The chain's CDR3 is CASSLTEGVGQYF. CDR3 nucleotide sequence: TGCGCCAGCAGCCTTACCGAAGGCGTTGGGCAGTACTTC.

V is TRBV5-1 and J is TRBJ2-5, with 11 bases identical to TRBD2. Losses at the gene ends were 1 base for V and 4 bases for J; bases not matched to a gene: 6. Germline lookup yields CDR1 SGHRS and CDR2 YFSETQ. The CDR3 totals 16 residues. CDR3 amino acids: CASSLSLAGGGETQYF. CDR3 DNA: TGCGCCAGCAGCTTGAGTCTAGCGGGGGGAGGAGAGACCCAGTACTTC.

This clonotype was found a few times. The CDR3 sequence is CSALDTRYSNQPQHF. The CDR3 DNA is TGCAGTGCCCTCGACACGAGATATAGCAATCAGCCCCAGCATTTT. The V gene is TRBV20-1, the J gene TRBJ1-5; the D is unclear. Germline V lookup: CDR1 DFQATT, CDR2 SNEGSKA (reference sequence). Trimming took 6 bases from V and 0 from J, leaving 15 bases between them. CDR3 length: 15 amino acids.

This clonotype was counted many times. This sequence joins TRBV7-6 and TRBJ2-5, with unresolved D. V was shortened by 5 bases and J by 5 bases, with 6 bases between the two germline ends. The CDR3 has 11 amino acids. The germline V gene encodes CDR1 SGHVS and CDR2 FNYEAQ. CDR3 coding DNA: TGTGCCAGCAGCCGAACTGAGACCCAGTACTTC. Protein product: CASSRTETQYF.

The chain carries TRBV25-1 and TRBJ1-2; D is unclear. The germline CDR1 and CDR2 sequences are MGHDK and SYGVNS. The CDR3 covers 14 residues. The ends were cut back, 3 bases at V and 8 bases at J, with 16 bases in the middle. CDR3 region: CASSEAGRLEGYTF. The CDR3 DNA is TGTGCCAGCAGTGAGGCGGGCAGACTCGAGGGCTACACCTTC.

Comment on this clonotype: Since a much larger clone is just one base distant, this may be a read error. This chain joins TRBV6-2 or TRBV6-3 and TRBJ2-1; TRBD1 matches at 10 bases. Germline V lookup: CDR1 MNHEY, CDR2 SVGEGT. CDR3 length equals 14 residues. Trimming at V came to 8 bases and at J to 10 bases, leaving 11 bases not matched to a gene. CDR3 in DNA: TGTGCCAGCGGCGCGACAGGGGGCCGCAGGGAGCAGTTCTTC. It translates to CASGATGGRREQFF.

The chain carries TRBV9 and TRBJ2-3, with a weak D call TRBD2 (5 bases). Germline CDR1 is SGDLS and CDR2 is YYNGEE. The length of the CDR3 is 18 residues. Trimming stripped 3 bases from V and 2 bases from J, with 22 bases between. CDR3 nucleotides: TGTGCCAGCAGCGCCTCTAGAGGGTCCTTCCTCATCACAGATACGCAGTATTTT. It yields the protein CASSASRGSFLITDTQYF.

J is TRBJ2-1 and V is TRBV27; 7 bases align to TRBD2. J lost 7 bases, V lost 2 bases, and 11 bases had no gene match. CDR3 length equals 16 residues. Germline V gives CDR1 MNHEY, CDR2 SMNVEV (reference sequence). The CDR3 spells CASSLPFGGDSNEQFF. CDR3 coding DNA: TGTGCCAGCAGTTTACCTTTTGGGGGGGATTCTAATGAGCAGTTCTTC.

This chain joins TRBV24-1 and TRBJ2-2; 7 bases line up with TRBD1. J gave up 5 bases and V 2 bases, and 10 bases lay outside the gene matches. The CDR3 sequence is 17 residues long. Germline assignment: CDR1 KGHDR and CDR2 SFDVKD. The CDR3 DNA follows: TGTGCCACCAGTGATTGGGGCCGACAGGGCCGGACCGGGGAGCTGTTTTTT. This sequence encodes CATSDWGRQGRTGELFF.